This TCR beta chain was documented in a study of cytomegalovirus exposure and HLA in healthy donors. In the case of this clone: What it binds is unknown.

Germline V CDR1 and CDR2: LGHNA, YNFKEQ. CDR3 length equals 16 residues. J was trimmed by 0 bases and V by 3 bases; bases with no gene match: 4. PCR was performed using 60 Vbeta and 13 Jbeta primers. Only in-frame clones appear in the TCRdb table, and some are missing; sequencing was by immunoSEQ multiplex PCR. The sample has 200,000 to 250,000 clones, approximately 90% seen once. General study points: A cluster of highly shared sequence variants was likely a sequencing artifact. Most TCRs appeared rarely, but some public TCRs recurred in many donors. In a later analysis, a missense DCLRE1C variant was linked to TCR beta V- and J-gene trimming.

The chain is built from TRBV4-2 and TRBJ2-7; TRBD2 matches at 11 bases. The TCR was taken from a woman aged 18-29 years in good health and CMV-seronegative. Input material: PBMCs. CDR3 sequence (DNA): TGTGCCAGCAGCCAGTCGGGACTAGCGGCCTCCTACGAGCAGTACTTC. Its protein product is CASSQSGLAASYEQYF.